What follows are 13 T cell receptor beta chains derived from one specimen sequenced in a study of shared clonotypes between healthy human individuals. Generated by immunoSEQ multiplex PCR, the TCRdb table keeps only in-frame clones and is missing some. The sample shows 850,000 to 1,200,000 clones, around 76% of them seen only once. What was sequenced was memory CD4+ T cells sorted from blood. This sample's subset: CD45RA-negative fraction. These TCRs come from a man aged 18 to 30 in good health.

The table lists this clone with many counts. V and J are TRBV28 and TRBJ2-3; the D gene is possibly TRBD1 (6 bases). Looked up from germline, CDR1 is MDHEN and CDR2 is SYDVKM. V was shortened by 10 bases and J by 5 bases, with 13 bases between the two germline ends. This CDR3 is built from 12 residues. The CDR3 loop reads CATTGLGDTQYF. The CDR3 DNA follows: TGTGCCACCACAGGGTTGGGAGATACGCAGTATTTT.

V usage is TRBV6-1 and J usage is TRBJ2-7; 7 positions agree with TRBD1. The trim removed 5 bases at V and 3 bases at J, leaving 10 bases unmatched. The germline gives CDR1 MNHNS, CDR2 SASEGT. There are 15 residues in the CDR3. The CDR3 bases are TGTGCCAGCAGTCTGACCCCGACAGGGAACTACGAGCAGTACTTC. Its translation: CASSLTPTGNYEQYF.

This clone was seen once. The V gene is TRBV6-1, the J gene TRBJ2-1; 8 bases are a match to TRBD2. The J segment lost 8 bases and the V segment lost 0 bases, leaving 6 bases of the junction unmatched. This CDR3 spans 15 amino acids. CDR1 is MNHNS and CDR2 is SASEGT in the germline V gene. The CDR3, as DNA: TGTGCCAGCAGTGAAGCGCGGGGGGCCGTGGATGAGCAGTTCTTC. Its protein product is CASSEARGAVDEQFF.

The chain joins TRBV5-6 to TRBJ1-3, with D perhaps matching TRBD1 (5 bases). The V end lost 0 bases, the J end lost 4 bases, and 11 bases lay between the germline ends. The CDR3 runs 15 residues. Germline CDR1 SGHDT, CDR2 YYEEEE. The DNA for the CDR3 is TGTGCCAGCAGCTTGGTGGCAGGGCTCGGAAACACCATATATTTT. This translates into CASSLVAGLGNTIYF.

This clone was observed once. The genes are TRBV19 and TRBJ1-1, with a possible D match to TRBD1 (6 bases). CDR1 LNHDA and CDR2 SQIVND come from the germline V gene (reference sequence). The V gene lost 9 bases and the J gene lost 0 bases, with 11 bases spanning the gap. The CDR3 runs to 13 residues. CDR3 loop: CASSGVLNTEAFF. CDR3 bases: TGTGCCAGCTCAGGGGTCTTGAACACTGAAGCTTTCTTT.

The V and J genes are TRBV5-1 and TRBJ2-5, with TRBD2 identical over 10 bases. Per germline, CDR1 SGHRS and CDR2 YFSETQ. Trimming at V came to 5 bases and at J to 3 bases, leaving 4 bases not matched to a gene. The CDR3 sequence is 14 residues long. CDR3 coding DNA: TGCGCCAGCAGTCCCGGGACTAGCGAAGAGACCCAGTACTTC. The encoded protein is CASSPGTSEETQYF.

This chain uses TRBV18 with TRBJ1-2; no firm D call. The germline V gene has CDR1 KGHSH and CDR2 LQKENI. The CDR3 extends over 15 amino acids. V lost 0 bases and J 0 bases, leaving 8 bases between the germline ends. Here the CDR3 reads CASSPPNHPNYGYTF. DNA of the CDR3: TGTGCCAGCTCACCACCAAATCACCCTAACTATGGCTACACCTTC.

This clone was seen more than once but under ten times. The rearrangement links TRBV9 to TRBJ2-6; D uncertain. The germline gives CDR1 SGDLS, CDR2 YYNGEE. Trimming took 0 bases from V and 0 from J, leaving 19 bases between them. The CDR3 spans 20 residues. Here the CDR3 reads CASSVGPGGRGYSGANVLTF. The CDR3 DNA reads as TGTGCCAGCAGCGTAGGCCCGGGTGGCAGAGGTTACTCTGGGGCCAACGTCCTGACTTTC.

This chain uses TRBV27 with TRBJ1-4, with D possibly matching TRBD1 (6 bases). The CDR3 length is 14 residues. The germline V gene has CDR1 MNHEY and CDR2 SMNVEV (reference sequence). The ends were cut back, 6 bases at V and 3 bases at J, with 11 bases in the middle. The DNA of the CDR3 is TGTGCCAGCAGGAGGGGGGCGGCTAATGAAAAACTGTTTTTT. Its translation: CASRRGAANEKLFF.

This chain uses TRBV7-9 with TRBJ1-4, with 7 bases that match TRBD1. Germline V gene sequence: CDR1 SEHNR, CDR2 FQNEAQ (reference sequence). The trim removed 5 bases at V and 8 bases at J, leaving 8 bases unmatched. CDR3 length equals 14 residues. In nucleotides, the CDR3 is TGTGCCAGCAGCCTGGGGACAGTAGGAGAAAAACTGTTTTTT. It yields the protein CASSLGTVGEKLFF.

The CDR3 region has the DNA TGTGCCAGCAGTTTATGGGGGAATGAGCAGTTCTTC. The encoded protein is CASSLWGNEQFF. The chain has TRBV28 and TRBJ2-1, with no clear D. CDR1 MDHEN and CDR2 SYDVKM come from the germline V gene. The CDR3 has 12 amino acids. The V end was cut by 0 bases, the J end by 7 bases, with 4 bases between.

V usage is TRBV18 and J usage is TRBJ1-1; maybe TRBD1 (6 bases). Germline CDR1 KGHSH, CDR2 LQKENI. With 1 base removed from V and 5 bases from J, the gap between germline ends came to 8 bases. This CDR3 has 13 residues. Written as DNA, the CDR3 is TGTGCCAGCTCACCACTAAGGGGGACTGAAGCTTTCTTT. Its protein product is CASSPLRGTEAFF.

This clone was detected a few times. The gene calls are TRBV30 and TRBJ1-1; 10 bases align to TRBD1. With V trimmed by 7 bases and J by 0 bases, 5 bases remained unmatched. The CDR3 spans 14 residues. Germline V lookup: CDR1 GTSNPN, CDR2 SVGIG (reference sequence). This CDR3 is CASDRGRMNTEAFF. In DNA form, the CDR3 reads TGTGCCTCAGACAGGGGGCGGATGAACACTGAAGCTTTCTTT.